Listed below are T cell receptor beta chains from one sample, sequenced in a study of T-cell reconstitution after alpha-beta-depleted transplantation in children. TCRdb itself ran the PCR reads through MiXCR, one entry per CDR3 protein. The table has 540,000 or so distinct CDR3 sequences, more than 20% seen once. The material sequenced was PBMCs, mostly from graft donor cells, taken 360 days after TCRalphabeta/CD19-depleted stem cell transplant. These TCRs come from a boy in the first two years of life who had a stem cell transplant for acute myeloid leukemia, so the T cells may come from the graft donor. Both conserved end residues are part of each CDR3. The D gene is left open where the match is weak. Only some rows state a clone size, as once, few, many or a class for expanded clones.

D	V	size	J	DNA	CDR3
TRBD1	TRBV12-3/TRBV12-4	many	TRBJ1-4	TGTGCCAGCCGGACAGGGGGCTATGAAAAACTGTTTTTT	CASRTGGYEKLFF
TRBD1	TRBV29-1	few	TRBJ1-2	TGCAGCGTTGAAGGGGACCGACAGGGGAATATCGATGGCTACACCTTC	CSVEGDRQGNIDGYTF
TRBD1	TRBV20-1	-	TRBJ2-7	TGCAGTGCTGGGGACAGACTATCATACGAGCAGTACTTC	CSAGDRLSYEQYF
-	TRBV28	-	TRBJ2-6	TGTGCCAGCAGTTCCGGGGACCGAGGCTCTGGGGCCAACGTCCTGACTTTC	CASSSGDRGSGANVLTF
-	TRBV20-1	few	TRBJ1-2	TGCAGTGCTATCCTTAACTATGGCTACACCTTC	CSAILNYGYTF
-	TRBV11-2	-	TRBJ1-4	TGTGCCAGCAGGGGACCGCGCTGGGAAAAACTGTTTTTT	CASRGPRWEKLFF
TRBD1	TRBV11-2	once	TRBJ2-1	TGTGCCAGCAGCTGGGACAGGGGGTTAAGCTCCTACAATGAGCAGTTCTTC	CASSWDRGLSSYNEQFF
TRBD2	TRBV4-1	-	TRBJ2-3	TGCGCCAGCAGCACGGCTAGCGGGGCGAGCACAGATACGCAGTATTTT	CASSTASGASTDTQYF
TRBD1	TRBV15	-	TRBJ2-5	TGTGCCACCAGCAGTAAGGGACAGATACGAGAGACCCAGTACTTC	CATSSKGQIRETQYF
TRBD1	TRBV20-1	-	TRBJ1-6	TGCAGTGCTAGGAGTCCCGGGACAGGGGACTCACCCCTCCACTTT	CSARSPGTGDSPLHF
TRBD2	TRBV4-3	-	TRBJ2-5	TGCGCCAGCAGCCAAGGTTTGGCGGGGGACTGGGAGACCCAGTACTTC	CASSQGLAGDWETQYF
-	TRBV19	-	TRBJ1-6	TGTGCCAGTAGTATAGATCCGGGACTTAATTCACCCCTCCACTTT	CASSIDPGLNSPLHF
TRBD1	TRBV11-2	-	TRBJ1-2	TGTGCCAGCAGCAGGGACAGGGAGGACTATGGCTACACCTTC	CASSRDREDYGYTF
-	TRBV7-2	-	TRBJ2-7	TGTGCCAGCAGCTTAGTTGAGTTCCCACTCAGCTCCTACGAGCAGTACTTC	CASSLVEFPLSSYEQYF
TRBD2	TRBV5-1	few	TRBJ2-3	TGCGCCAGCAGCCCCGGACTAGCGGGGGGCATGGCAGATACGCAGTATTTT	CASSPGLAGGMADTQYF
-	TRBV6-5	few	TRBJ2-7	TGTGCCAGCAGTTACTTCTCCGGACCGAGTTCCTACGAGCAGTACTTC	CASSYFSGPSSYEQYF
-	TRBV7-2	few	TRBJ2-7	TGTGCCAGCAGCCGATCCCACCGCGGGGTAGGCGAGCAGTACTTC	CASSRSHRGVGEQYF
-	TRBV24-1	-	TRBJ2-1	TGTGCCACCAGAAACGGGGGGCACAATGAGCAGTTCTTC	CATRNGGHNEQFF
-	TRBV12-3/TRBV12-4	-	TRBJ1-5	TGTGCCAGCAGTTTTGGGGAGACGTCTGATCAGCCCCAGCATTTT	CASSFGETSDQPQHF
-	TRBV21-1	few	TRBJ1-2	TGTGCCAGCAGCTCGCAGGGGGCCCTCCACTATGGCTACACCTTC	CASSSQGALHYGYTF
TRBD2	TRBV11-2	-	TRBJ2-3	TGTGCCAGCAGCCCGCATAGCGGGAGCACAGATACGCAGTATTTT	CASSPHSGSTDTQYF
TRBD2	TRBV12-3/TRBV12-4	few	TRBJ2-5	TGTGCCAGCAGGGCGACTAGCCGGGAGACCCAGTACTTC	CASRATSRETQYF
-	TRBV12-3/TRBV12-4	few	TRBJ2-5	TGTGCCAGCAGTTTAGTCGGGATTCAAGAGACCCAGTACTTC	CASSLVGIQETQYF
TRBD1	TRBV5-1	-	TRBJ1-1	TGCGCCAGCAGCGTGTATCAGGGGGCGGTTTCCACTGAAGCTTTCTTT	CASSVYQGAVSTEAFF
-	TRBV27	many	TRBJ1-1	TGTGCCAGCAGGGCGCGGGCTTTGAGCACTGAAGCTTTCTTT	CASRARALSTEAFF
TRBD1	TRBV20-1	few	TRBJ2-3	TGCAGTGCTAGTCCGGGACAGGGAACCACAGATACGCAGTATTTT	CSASPGQGTTDTQYF
TRBD2	TRBV5-6	-	TRBJ2-7	TGTGCCAGCAGCTTTTTATATGGGACTAGCGGGGCCTACGAGCAGTACTTC	CASSFLYGTSGAYEQYF
TRBD1	TRBV25-1	-	TRBJ2-6	TGTGCCAGCAGTGACGCAGGGGGCACTGGGGCCAACGTCCTGACTTTC	CASSDAGGTGANVLTF
TRBD1	TRBV3-1	many	TRBJ2-7	TGTGCCAGCAGCCTCTTGGGACAGGGTTACTCCTACGAGCAGTACTTC	CASSLLGQGYSYEQYF
-	TRBV9	-	TRBJ2-1	TGTGCCAGCAGCGTAGGGGACTCCCGATACAATGAGCAGTTCTTC	CASSVGDSRYNEQFF
-	TRBV12-3/TRBV12-4	many	TRBJ1-5	TGTGCCAGCAGTTTATCTAGTCAGCCCCAGCATTTT	CASSLSSQPQHF
-	TRBV4-3	-	TRBJ1-4	TGCGCCAGCAGCCAAGCGGGACTGTATAATGAAAAACTGTTTTTT	CASSQAGLYNEKLFF
-	TRBV20-1	many	TRBJ2-3	TGCAGTGCTAGGGACACTAGCACAGATACGCAGTATTTT	CSARDTSTDTQYF
-	TRBV7-9	few	TRBJ1-1	TGTGCCAGCAGCTTAGGACTGCAGAACACTGAAGCTTTCTTT	CASSLGLQNTEAFF
-	TRBV3-1	-	TRBJ2-7	TGTGCCAGCAGCCAGGCAGTAGGCCACGAGCAGTACTTC	CASSQAVGHEQYF
-	TRBV12-3/TRBV12-4	many	TRBJ2-3	TGTGCCAGCAAAAGCAGAACAGATACGCAGTATTTT	CASKSRTDTQYF
TRBD2	TRBV6-5	many	TRBJ2-1	TGTGCCAGCATCAACGGGGGGAAGCAGTTCTTC	CASINGGKQFF
TRBD1	TRBV20-1	-	TRBJ1-3	TGCAGTGCTAGGCTAGCATCGGGACAGGGGGATGACTCTGGAAACACCATATATTTT	CSARLASGQGDDSGNTIYF
TRBD2	TRBV18	few	TRBJ2-1	TGTGCCAGCTCACCAAGAACTAGCGGGTTGTACAATGAGCAGTTCTTC	CASSPRTSGLYNEQFF
-	TRBV24-1	few	TRBJ1-2	TGTGCCACCAGTGATCCCGGGGCCACTCGCTATGGCTACACCTTC	CATSDPGATRYGYTF
TRBD1	TRBV6-1	-	TRBJ1-1	TGTGCCACCGCTAAACGACAGGGAAAAAACACTGAAGCTTTCTTT	CATAKRQGKNTEAFF
-	TRBV29-1	many	TRBJ2-1	TGCAGCGTTCGAGGGATTCGGGGGCCCCAGGATGAGCAGTTCTTC	CSVRGIRGPQDEQFF
-	TRBV20-1	few	TRBJ2-1	TGCAGTGCTAGGCCAGTGGGCAATGAGCAGTTCTTC	CSARPVGNEQFF
TRBD1	TRBV5-5	-	TRBJ2-3	TGTGCCAGCAGCGTCACAGGGGGCTGGACAGATACGCAGTATTTT	CASSVTGGWTDTQYF
-	TRBV12-5	once	TRBJ2-7	TGTGCTAGTGGTGACGGTACCTACGAGCAGTACTTC	CASGDGTYEQYF
-	TRBV20-1	few	TRBJ1-1	TGCAGTGCTAGAGATAGGGCAGCGAACACTGAAGCTTTCTTT	CSARDRAANTEAFF
-	TRBV10-3	many	TRBJ1-6	TGTGCCATCTGTGACCCCGACCAAAAAGGCTCCTATAATTCACCCCTCCACTTT	CAICDPDQKGSYNSPLHF
-	TRBV29-1	many	TRBJ2-6	TGCAGCGTGGAGGACAGCCTTGGGACTGGGGCCAACGTCCTGACTTTC	CSVEDSLGTGANVLTF
TRBD1	TRBV18	-	TRBJ2-2	TGTGCCAGCTCACCAGTAACAGGGGCCGGGGAGCTGTTTTTT	CASSPVTGAGELFF
-	TRBV12-3/TRBV12-4	-	TRBJ2-3	TGTGCCAACCAGGACAGCCTCACGGATACGCAGTATTTT	CANQDSLTDTQYF
-	TRBV5-1	few	TRBJ1-1	TGCGCCAGCAGGGGAGAGGGTCGACCTATGAACACTGAAGCTTTCTTT	CASRGEGRPMNTEAFF
TRBD2	TRBV20-1	few	TRBJ2-4	TGCAGTGCTAGAGGGCCTAGCGGGGGGGGTCTAGCCAAAAACATTCAGTACTTC	CSARGPSGGGLAKNIQYF
-	TRBV20-1	-	TRBJ2-4	TGCAGTGCCCGGGGGGGCAGGGGGGCCAAAAACATTCAGTACTTC	CSARGGRGAKNIQYF
TRBD1	TRBV6-2/TRBV6-3	few	TRBJ2-5	TGTGCCAGCAGCCGCCCCGGACAGGTAGAGACCCAGTACTTC	CASSRPGQVETQYF
-	TRBV29-1	many	TRBJ1-1	TGCAGCGTTCGAATGGGGTATACCGCTGAAGCTTTCTTT	CSVRMGYTAEAFF